This TCR beta chain was obtained from a study of shared clonotypes between healthy human individuals (dated by TCRdb to about 2020). With regard to the full study: The cohort comprised a couple of women and a few men aged 18 to 49 years. For each donor, CD4 naive and CD4 memory were each given three plates, CD8 naive was given two plates, and CD8 memory was given one plate. To estimate repertoire size and how much clonotypes are shared between individuals, the study performed deep sequencing of blood TCR repertoires from a few healthy adults. To increase sequencing depth and limit assay-specific biases, TCR repertoire library preparation and sequencing were carried out by different laboratories using diverse techniques. Per donor, leukapheresis produced somewhere between about 0.85 and 8.9 billion PBMCs.

Looking up the germline V gene yields CDR1 SNHLY and CDR2 FYNNEI. Reading from cysteine to phenylalanine, the CDR3 counts 15 amino acids. The CDR3 DNA has 45 bases and is translated from base 1. V loses 3 bases, J loses 6 bases, and the germline ends lie 14 bases apart. As for this clone: This clone's antigen is unknown. Base qualities are not provided; no much larger clone lies one nucleotide away.

Overall study outcomes, separate from this receptor: Incomplete sequencing was indicated by rarefaction of sorted-subset datasets, despite the large sequencing depth. Higher generation probabilities were observed for clonotypes shared by all four sorted-subset donors than for non-shared clonotypes. Based on pairwise subsampling, the degree of clonotype sharing among donors was expected to be affected by sequencing depth. Only blood was sampled, and tissue TCR repertoires likely differ from those in blood. The genetic and exposure-history diversity represented was limited by the small number of donors. Naive subsets generally had larger estimated clonotype richness than memory subsets did. Across several donors, about 4.5% of naive CD4, approximately 3.6% of naive CD8, 2.3% of memory CD4, and 0.4% of memory CD8 clonotypes were shared.

CD8 naive samples consisted of CD45RO-negative cells that were positively selected for CCR7, yielding a CD45RA+CCR7+ population without TemRA cells. Healthy HIV-negative adults with no recently reported acute infections or vaccinations were included as donors. Every donor was a Caucasian adult residing in Nashville, Tennessee, USA. Blood was collected by leukapheresis, and PBMCs were isolated by Ficoll-Histopaque density gradient centrifugation and then cryopreserved in liquid nitrogen vapor phase. Analytical flow cytometry was used to check the purity and quantity of each magnetically sorted T cell population. From each sorted fraction, genomic DNA was isolated and quantified by UV absorbance on a Nanodrop 2000c. Using the deep immunoSEQ assay, multiplex PCR amplified TCR CDR3 regions from genomic DNA. For each cell subset, the extracted genomic DNA was distributed evenly across all wells of several immunoSEQ 96-well plates, and each plate served as one replicate. For sorted subsets, roughly 200 ng of genomic DNA, equivalent to around 31,000 T cell genomes, went into each replicate PCR. Purified libraries were quantified with a Qubit 3.0 fluorometer, sized on a Bioanalyzer 2100, and re-quantified with the KAPA Library Quantification kit. Every immunoSEQ 96-well plate was sequenced on a separate single-read 150-cycle Illumina NextSeq 550 flow cell. Regarding the original processing steps: The immunoSEQ output contained only junctional sequences without quality scores, so filtering could not match that applied to full-length reads. To assign V/J genes and CDR3, sequences were annotated using PyIR, a Python wrapper for IgBLAST v1.9, with IMGT germline references. Any read was removed if the V/J assignment was weak (E-value above 1e-6), the CDR3 was missing, or the read contained stop codons, out-of-frame junctions, or ambiguous translated residues. V3J clonotypes were defined as sequences sharing an identical inferred V gene, J gene, and CDR3 amino acid sequence. Percentage overlap between repertoires was calculated by dividing the number of shared unique clonotypes by the size of the smaller repertoire. Repertoire richness was assessed with RTK rarefaction, the Chao1 estimator, and Recon v2.1 estimates of unobserved clonotypes. For all TCRbeta clonotypes obtained by the gDNA method from several donors, generation probabilities were computed with OLGA. Entries here come from immuneACCESS through TCRdb and include only in-frame sequences with V and J called. Some clones fail to appear in such tables; in the studies checked, an unresolved V gene covers under half of the shortfall, and the cause of the remainder is unknown. The V and J calls and clone size are taken from that table; D and trimming were inferred from the DNA. In this sample the table shows approximately 2,200,000 clones, approximately 94% of which occur a single time. The ten largest clones represent around 1.7% of the sample.

Sequencing was carried out using naive CD8+ T cells from PBMCs. What this sample's cell subset or site label stands for: CD45RA+CCR7+. The receptor's source is a man aged 18 to 35 in good health. Some clones in this sample may be carry-over from other donors' samples. This receptor chain uses TRBV2 and TRBJ2-2; the D gene is perhaps TRBD2, on 7 matching bases. In nucleotide form, the sequence is TGTGCCAGCAGTGACAGGGGAGGGTTCGCCGGGGAGCTGTTTTTT. Its translation is CASSDRGGFAGELFF.